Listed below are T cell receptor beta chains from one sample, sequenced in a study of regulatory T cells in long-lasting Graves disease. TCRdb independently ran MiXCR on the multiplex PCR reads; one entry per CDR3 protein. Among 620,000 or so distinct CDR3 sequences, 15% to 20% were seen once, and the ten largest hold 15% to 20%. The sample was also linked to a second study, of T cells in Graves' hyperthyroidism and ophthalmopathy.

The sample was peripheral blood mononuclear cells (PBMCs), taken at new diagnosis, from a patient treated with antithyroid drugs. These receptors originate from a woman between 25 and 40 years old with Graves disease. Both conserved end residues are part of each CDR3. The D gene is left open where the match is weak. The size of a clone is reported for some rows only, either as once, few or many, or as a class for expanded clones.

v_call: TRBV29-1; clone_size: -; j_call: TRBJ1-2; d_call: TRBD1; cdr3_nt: TGCAGCGTTGAGACTCCGACAGGGGGCTTCTATGGCTACACCTTC; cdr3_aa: CSVETPTGGFYGYTF
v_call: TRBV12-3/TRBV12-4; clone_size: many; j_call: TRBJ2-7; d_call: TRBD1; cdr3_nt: TGTGCCAGTTCCGATGGACAGGGGGCTGTGGGCGAGCAGTACTTC; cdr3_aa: CASSDGQGAVGEQYF
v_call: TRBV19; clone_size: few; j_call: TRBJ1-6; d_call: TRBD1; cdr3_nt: TGTGCCAGTAATAGCGGACAGGGTGGATCACCCCTCCACTTT; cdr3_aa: CASNSGQGGSPLHF
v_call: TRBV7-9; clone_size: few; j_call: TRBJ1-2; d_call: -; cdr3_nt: TGTGCCAGCAGCCCTGATGGATCTGGGGCGTATGGCTACACCTTC; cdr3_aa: CASSPDGSGAYGYTF
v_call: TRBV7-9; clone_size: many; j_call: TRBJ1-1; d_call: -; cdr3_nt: TGTGCCAGCAGCTTAGGATCGGGGGCAGCCACTGAAGCTTTCTTT; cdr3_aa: CASSLGSGAATEAFF
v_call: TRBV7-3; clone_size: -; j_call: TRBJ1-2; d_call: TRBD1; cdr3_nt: TGTGCCAGCAGCCCGGACAGGGACGATGGCTACACCTTC; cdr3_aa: CASSPDRDDGYTF
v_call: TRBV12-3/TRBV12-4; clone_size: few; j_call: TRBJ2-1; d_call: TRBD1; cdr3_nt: TGTGCCAGCATTCTTGGAGAGGGGGCAAATGAGCAGTTCTTC; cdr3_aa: CASILGEGANEQFF
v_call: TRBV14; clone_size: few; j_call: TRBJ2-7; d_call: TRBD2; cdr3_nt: TGTGCCAGCAGCCAAGCCTCACTAGCGGGCCCTCAGTCCTACGAGCAGTACTTC; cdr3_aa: CASSQASLAGPQSYEQYF
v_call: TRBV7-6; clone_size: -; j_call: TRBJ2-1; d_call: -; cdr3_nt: TGTGCCAGCAGCTTACAGGCGGGACAGCCATTTTATCACAATGAGCAGTTCTTC; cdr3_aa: CASSLQAGQPFYHNEQFF
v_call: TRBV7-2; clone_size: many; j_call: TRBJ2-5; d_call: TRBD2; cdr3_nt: TGTGCCAGCAGCCTTGGCCAGGGCGGGGGGCAAGAGACCCAGTACTTC; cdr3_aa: CASSLGQGGGQETQYF
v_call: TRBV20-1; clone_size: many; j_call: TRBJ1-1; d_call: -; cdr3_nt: TGCAGTGCAACGGGACACCAGAACACTGAAGCTTTCTTT; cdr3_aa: CSATGHQNTEAFF
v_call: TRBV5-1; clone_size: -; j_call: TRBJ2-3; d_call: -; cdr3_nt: TGCGCCAGCCTTGTCGGGATTGGGTCTAGCACAGATACGCAGTATTTT; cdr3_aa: CASLVGIGSSTDTQYF
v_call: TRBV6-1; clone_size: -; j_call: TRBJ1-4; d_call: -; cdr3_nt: TGTGCCAGCAGGAAAGACAGATCAACTAATGAAAAACTGTTTTTT; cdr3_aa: CASRKDRSTNEKLFF
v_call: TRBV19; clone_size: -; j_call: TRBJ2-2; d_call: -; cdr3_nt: TGTGCCAGTAGTATAGGGACACCGTTCACCGGGGAGCTGTTTTTT; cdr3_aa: CASSIGTPFTGELFF
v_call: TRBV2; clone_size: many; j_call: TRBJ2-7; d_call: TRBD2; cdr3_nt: TGTGCCAGCACCCCAGGGAGGGGAGCGGGCTACTACGAGCAGTACTTC; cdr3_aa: CASTPGRGAGYYEQYF
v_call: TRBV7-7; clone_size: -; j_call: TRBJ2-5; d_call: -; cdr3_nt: TGTGCTAGCAGCTTAGCGGGACAGCAAGAGACCCAGTACTTC; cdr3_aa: CASSLAGQQETQYF
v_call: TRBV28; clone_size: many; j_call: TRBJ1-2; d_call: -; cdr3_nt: TGTGCCAGCAGCTCTGACAGGCTTTTACGATATGGCTACACCTTC; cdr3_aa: CASSSDRLLRYGYTF
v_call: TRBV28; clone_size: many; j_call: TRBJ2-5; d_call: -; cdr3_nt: TGTGCCAGCCATATGGGCTTTGGGGCCCAAGAGACCCAGTACTTC; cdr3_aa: CASHMGFGAQETQYF
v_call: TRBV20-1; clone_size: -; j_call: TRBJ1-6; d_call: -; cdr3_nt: TGCAGTGCTGGACGGAGGGAGAAGGAGAACCACTTT; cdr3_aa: CSAGRREKENHF
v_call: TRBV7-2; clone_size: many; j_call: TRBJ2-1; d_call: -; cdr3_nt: TGTGCCAGCAGCTTAAAAATTGGCGTGCGAGCTCGAGGCCCCTACAATGAGCAGTTCTTC; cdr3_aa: CASSLKIGVRARGPYNEQFF
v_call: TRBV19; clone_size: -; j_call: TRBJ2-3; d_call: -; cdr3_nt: TGTGCCAGTAGACGTAACGGAGATACGCAGTATTTT; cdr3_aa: CASRRNGDTQYF
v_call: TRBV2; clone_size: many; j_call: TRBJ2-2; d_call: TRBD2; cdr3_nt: TGTGCCAGTTCCGGACTAGTGAGGACCGGGGAGCTGTTTTTT; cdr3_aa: CASSGLVRTGELFF
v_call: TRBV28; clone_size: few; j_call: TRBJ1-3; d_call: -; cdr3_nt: TGTGCCAGCAGTTTCTATGGGGGGCTAAACACCATATATTTT; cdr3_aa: CASSFYGGLNTIYF
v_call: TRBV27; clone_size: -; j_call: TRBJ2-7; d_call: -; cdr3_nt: TGTGCCAGCCGCCAACCGCCCTACGAGCAGTACTTC; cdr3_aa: CASRQPPYEQYF
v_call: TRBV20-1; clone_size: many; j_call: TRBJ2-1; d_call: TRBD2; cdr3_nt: TGCAGTGCCGGGAGGGCCTACAATGAGCAGTTCTTC; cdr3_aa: CSAGRAYNEQFF
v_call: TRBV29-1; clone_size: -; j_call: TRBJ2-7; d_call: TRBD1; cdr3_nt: TGCAGCGTTTCTCTTCCCGGGACAGGAACCTACGAGCAGTACTTC; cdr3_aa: CSVSLPGTGTYEQYF
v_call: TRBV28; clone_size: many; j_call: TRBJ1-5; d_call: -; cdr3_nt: TGTGCCAGCAGTCCACGAGGAGTTAATCAGCCCCAGCATTTT; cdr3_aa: CASSPRGVNQPQHF
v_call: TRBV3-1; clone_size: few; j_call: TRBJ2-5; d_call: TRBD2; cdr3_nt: TGTGCCAGCAGCCAAGATACGGGACTAGTGGAGACCCAGTACTTC; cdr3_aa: CASSQDTGLVETQYF
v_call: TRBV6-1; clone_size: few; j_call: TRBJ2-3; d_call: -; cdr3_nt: TGTGCCAGCAGTCCTCTACATGGGGGCCTGACAGATACGCAGTATTTT; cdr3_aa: CASSPLHGGLTDTQYF
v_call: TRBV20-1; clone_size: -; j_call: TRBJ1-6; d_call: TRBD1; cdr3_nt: TGCAGTGCTAGACGAGGGACAGTTAATTCACCCCTCCACTTT; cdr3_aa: CSARRGTVNSPLHF
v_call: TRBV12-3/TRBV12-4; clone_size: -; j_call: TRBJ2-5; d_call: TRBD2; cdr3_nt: TGTGCCAGCAGTTGGAGCGGGAGCGGAGAGACCCAGTACTTC; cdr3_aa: CASSWSGSGETQYF
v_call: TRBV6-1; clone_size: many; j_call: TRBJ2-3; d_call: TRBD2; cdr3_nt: TGTGCCAGCAAGAAGGGGCGGTGGGACTACTACACAGATACGCAGTATTTT; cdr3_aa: CASKKGRWDYYTDTQYF
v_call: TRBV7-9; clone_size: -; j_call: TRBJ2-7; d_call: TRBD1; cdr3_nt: TGTGCCAGCAGCACCTGGACAGGGGGCTTCTACGAGCAGTACTTC; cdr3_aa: CASSTWTGGFYEQYF
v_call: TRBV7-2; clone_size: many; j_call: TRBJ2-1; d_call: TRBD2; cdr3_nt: TGTGCCAGCAGCTTATTCGGGTCTCGGGGGAGGGTTTCGGATGAGCAGTTCTTC; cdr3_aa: CASSLFGSRGRVSDEQFF
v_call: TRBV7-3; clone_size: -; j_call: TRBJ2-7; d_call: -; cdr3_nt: TGTGCCAGCAGCGGGGGACTTTCGAGGAGCTCCTACGAGCAGTACTTC; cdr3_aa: CASSGGLSRSSYEQYF
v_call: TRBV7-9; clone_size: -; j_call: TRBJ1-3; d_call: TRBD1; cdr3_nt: TGTGCCAGCAGCCCGTCAGGGACAGATGGAAACACCATATATTTT; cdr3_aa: CASSPSGTDGNTIYF
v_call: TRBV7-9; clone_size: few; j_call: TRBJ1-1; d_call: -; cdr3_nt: TGTGCCAGCAGCTTAGTTGGCTCCCAGAACACTGAAGCTTTCTTT; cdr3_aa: CASSLVGSQNTEAFF
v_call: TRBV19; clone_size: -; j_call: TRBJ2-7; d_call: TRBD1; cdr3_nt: TGTGCCAGTACCGCGACAGGGAGCGAGCAGTACTTC; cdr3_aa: CASTATGSEQYF
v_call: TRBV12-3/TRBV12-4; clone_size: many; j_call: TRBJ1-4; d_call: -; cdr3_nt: TGTGCCATCACGCAGGGTCTGGGTGAAAAACTGTTTTTT; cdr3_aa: CAITQGLGEKLFF
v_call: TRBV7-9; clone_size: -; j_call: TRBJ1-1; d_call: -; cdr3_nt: TGTGCCAGCAGCCCTCCCCGGGGTTCAATGAACACTGAAGCTTTCTTT; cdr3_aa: CASSPPRGSMNTEAFF
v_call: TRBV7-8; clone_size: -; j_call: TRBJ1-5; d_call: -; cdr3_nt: TGTGTCAGCAGCTCGGGACGTCTCAATCAGCCCCAGCATTTT; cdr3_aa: CVSSSGRLNQPQHF
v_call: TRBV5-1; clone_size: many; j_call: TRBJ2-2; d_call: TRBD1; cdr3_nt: TGCGCCAGCAGCTCCGGGACAGAAGGAACACCGACCGGGGAGCTGTTTTTT; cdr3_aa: CASSSGTEGTPTGELFF
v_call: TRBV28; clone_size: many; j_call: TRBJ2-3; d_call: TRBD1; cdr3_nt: TGTGCCAGCAGTTTACCGGACAGGGTGGTGACAGATACGCAGTATTTT; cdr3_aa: CASSLPDRVVTDTQYF
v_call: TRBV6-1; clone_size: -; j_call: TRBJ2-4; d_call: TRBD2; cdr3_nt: TGTGCCAGCAGCCGGACTAGCGGGAGCAAAAACATTCAGTACTTC; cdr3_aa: CASSRTSGSKNIQYF
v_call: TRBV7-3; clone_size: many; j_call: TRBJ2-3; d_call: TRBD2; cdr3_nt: TGTGCCAGCAGCCCCCGGACTAGCGGGCCCCCCCGTGGCCAGTATTTT; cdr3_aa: CASSPRTSGPPRGQYF
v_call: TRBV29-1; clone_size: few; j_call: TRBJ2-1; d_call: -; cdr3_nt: TGCAGCGTTGAGTCGATCCTAGATGAGCAGTTCTTC; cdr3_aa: CSVESILDEQFF
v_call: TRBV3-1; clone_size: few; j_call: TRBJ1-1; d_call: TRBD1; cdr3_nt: TGTGCCAGCAGCCAGGGGACAGGGGGGATGAACACTGAAGCTTTCTTT; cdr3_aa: CASSQGTGGMNTEAFF
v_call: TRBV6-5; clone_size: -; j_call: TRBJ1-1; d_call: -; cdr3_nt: TGTGCCAGCAGTTGGTCGGCGGGGGGCCGGACTGAAGCTTTCTTT; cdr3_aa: CASSWSAGGRTEAFF
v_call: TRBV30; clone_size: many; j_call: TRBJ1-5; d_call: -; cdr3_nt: TGTGCCTGGTCTTCAGGGGCCGACCAGCCCCAGCATTTT; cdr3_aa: CAWSSGADQPQHF
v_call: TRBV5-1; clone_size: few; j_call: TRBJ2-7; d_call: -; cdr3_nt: TGCGCCAGCAGCCGGCAGGCGGGCGGGTACGAGCAGTACTTC; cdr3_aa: CASSRQAGGYEQYF
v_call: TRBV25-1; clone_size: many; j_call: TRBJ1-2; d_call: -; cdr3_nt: TGTGCCAGCAGTGAATCTAGGGGCCACTCAAACTATGGCTACACCTTC; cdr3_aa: CASSESRGHSNYGYTF
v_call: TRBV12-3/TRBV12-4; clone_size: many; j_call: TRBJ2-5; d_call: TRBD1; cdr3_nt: TGTGCCAGCTCCCAGGGGGCAGGCGAGACCCAGTACTTC; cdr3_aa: CASSQGAGETQYF
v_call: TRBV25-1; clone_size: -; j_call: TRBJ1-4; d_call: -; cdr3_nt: TGTGCCAGCAGTGCACAGGGTGGAAAACTGTTTTTT; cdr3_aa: CASSAQGGKLFF
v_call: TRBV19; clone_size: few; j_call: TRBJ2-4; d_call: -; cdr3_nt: TGTGCCAGTTCCTTCGGGAACCGGGTCAAAAACATTCAGTACTTC; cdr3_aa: CASSFGNRVKNIQYF
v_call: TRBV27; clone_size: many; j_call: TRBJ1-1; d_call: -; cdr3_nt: TGTGCCAGCAGTTCCCAGACAGGTGTGTTGGACACTGAAGCTTTCTTT; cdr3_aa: CASSSQTGVLDTEAFF